This is a list of T cell receptor beta chains from one sample in a study of T-cell reconstitution after alpha-beta-depleted transplantation in children. A single record per CDR3 protein comes from TCRdb applying MiXCR to the PCR reads. The table lists about 540,000 distinct CDR3 sequences, 25% to 30% of them singletons, with under 45% in the top ten. The sequencing used PBMCs, collected before TCRalphabeta/CD19-depleted stem cell transplant. Receptors were obtained from a boy in the first two years of life with Wiskott-Aldrich syndrome, due to receive a stem cell transplant. The CDR3 runs from the conserved cysteine through the conserved F or W. Each record gives: V gene, clone size, J gene, D gene, CDR3 protein, CDR3 DNA. The D gene is left open where the match is weak. Part of the rows lack a size; the others show once, few, many or a class for expanded clones.

v_gene: TRBV29-1; abundance: NA; j_gene: TRBJ2-1; d_gene: NA; CDR3aa: CSVARRLASNEQFF; CDR3nt: TGCAGCGTTGCTCGACGGCTAGCGTCTAATGAGCAGTTCTTC
v_gene: TRBV9; abundance: many; j_gene: TRBJ2-1; d_gene: NA; CDR3aa: CASSGSEQFF; CDR3nt: TGTGCCAGCAGCGGTTCTGAGCAGTTCTTC
v_gene: TRBV10-3; abundance: few; j_gene: TRBJ2-6; d_gene: TRBD2; CDR3aa: CAISGSSGSLNVLTF; CDR3nt: TGTGCCATCAGTGGGTCTAGCGGGAGTCTCAACGTCCTGACTTTC
v_gene: TRBV29-1; abundance: NA; j_gene: TRBJ2-3; d_gene: TRBD1; CDR3aa: CSVETNRGDTQYF; CDR3nt: TGCAGCGTTGAAACCAACAGGGGTGATACGCAGTATTTT
v_gene: TRBV27; abundance: NA; j_gene: TRBJ1-5; d_gene: NA; CDR3aa: CASRVRGNQPQHF; CDR3nt: TGTGCCAGCAGAGTTCGGGGGAATCAGCCCCAGCATTTT
v_gene: TRBV5-6; abundance: NA; j_gene: TRBJ2-5; d_gene: NA; CDR3aa: CASSLKRGRGWETQYF; CDR3nt: TGTGCCAGCAGCTTGAAGAGAGGGAGAGGTTGGGAGACCCAGTACTTC
v_gene: TRBV9; abundance: few; j_gene: TRBJ1-2; d_gene: NA; CDR3aa: CASRDSGRGNGYTF; CDR3nt: TGTGCCAGCAGGGATAGCGGGCGCGGTAATGGCTACACCTTC
v_gene: TRBV6-5; abundance: few; j_gene: TRBJ1-6; d_gene: NA; CDR3aa: CASSYSKGLPLHF; CDR3nt: TGTGCCAGCAGTTACTCGAAGGGGCTACCCCTCCACTTT
v_gene: TRBV29-1; abundance: few; j_gene: TRBJ2-2; d_gene: NA; CDR3aa: CSASLIAATGELFF; CDR3nt: TGCAGCGCCTCTCTTATAGCGGCCACCGGGGAGCTGTTTTTT
v_gene: TRBV20-1; abundance: NA; j_gene: TRBJ2-3; d_gene: NA; CDR3aa: CSAPDMGADTQYF; CDR3nt: TGCAGTGCCCCAGATATGGGAGCAGATACGCAGTATTTT
v_gene: TRBV29-1; abundance: NA; j_gene: TRBJ1-1; d_gene: NA; CDR3aa: CSVRGLARTEAFF; CDR3nt: TGCAGCGTTCGGGGCCTGGCGCGCACTGAAGCTTTCTTT
v_gene: TRBV5-1; abundance: NA; j_gene: TRBJ1-1; d_gene: NA; CDR3aa: CASSLTGVEAFF; CDR3nt: TGCGCCAGCAGCCTAACCGGGGTTGAAGCTTTCTTT
v_gene: TRBV9; abundance: NA; j_gene: TRBJ2-2; d_gene: TRBD2; CDR3aa: CASSRGLAGALGGELFF; CDR3nt: TGTGCCAGCAGCCGGGGACTAGCGGGAGCGCTAGGCGGGGAGCTGTTTTTT
v_gene: TRBV5-5; abundance: few; j_gene: TRBJ1-5; d_gene: NA; CDR3aa: CASSLPVDQPQHF; CDR3nt: TGTGCCAGCAGCTTGCCGGTGGATCAGCCCCAGCATTTT
v_gene: TRBV20-1; abundance: NA; j_gene: TRBJ1-6; d_gene: NA; CDR3aa: CSASRDYNSPLHF; CDR3nt: TGCAGTGCGAGCAGGGATTATAATTCACCCCTCCACTTT
v_gene: TRBV29-1; abundance: NA; j_gene: TRBJ2-2; d_gene: NA; CDR3aa: CSVVSEPNTGELFF; CDR3nt: TGCAGCGTTGTTTCAGAGCCGAACACCGGGGAGCTGTTTTTT
v_gene: TRBV4-1; abundance: NA; j_gene: TRBJ2-7; d_gene: TRBD2; CDR3aa: CASSQGTSGSTYEQYF; CDR3nt: TGCGCCAGCAGCCAAGGGACTAGCGGGAGCACCTACGAGCAGTACTTC
v_gene: TRBV5-1; abundance: NA; j_gene: TRBJ2-3; d_gene: TRBD2; CDR3aa: CASSPRTSGSIADTQYF; CDR3nt: TGCGCCAGCAGCCCAAGGACTAGCGGGAGTATTGCAGATACGCAGTATTTT
v_gene: TRBV18; abundance: few; j_gene: TRBJ1-1; d_gene: NA; CDR3aa: CASSPPSGVVTEAFF; CDR3nt: TGTGCCAGCTCACCACCGTCGGGTGTTGTCACTGAAGCTTTCTTT
v_gene: TRBV5-1; abundance: NA; j_gene: TRBJ2-1; d_gene: NA; CDR3aa: CASSLVAWDDYNEQFF; CDR3nt: TGCGCCAGCAGCTTGGTAGCTTGGGACGACTACAATGAGCAGTTCTTC
v_gene: TRBV5-1; abundance: NA; j_gene: TRBJ2-1; d_gene: NA; CDR3aa: CASSLVAGRGNNEQFF; CDR3nt: TGCGCCAGCAGCTTGGTGGCGGGACGGGGCAACAATGAGCAGTTCTTC
v_gene: TRBV12-3/TRBV12-4; abundance: NA; j_gene: TRBJ2-7; d_gene: NA; CDR3aa: CASSPRRVDSSYEQYF; CDR3nt: TGTGCCAGCAGCCCTAGGCGTGTTGACAGCTCCTACGAGCAGTACTTC
v_gene: TRBV5-1; abundance: few; j_gene: TRBJ2-1; d_gene: NA; CDR3aa: CASSLGPLGNEQFF; CDR3nt: TGCGCCAGCAGCTTGGGTCCCCTAGGCAATGAGCAGTTCTTC
v_gene: TRBV11-2; abundance: few; j_gene: TRBJ2-3; d_gene: TRBD2; CDR3aa: CASGGSGRVDTQYF; CDR3nt: TGTGCCAGCGGGGGAAGCGGGAGGGTAGATACGCAGTATTTT
v_gene: TRBV2; abundance: few; j_gene: TRBJ2-3; d_gene: NA; CDR3aa: CASRRDTPPDTQYF; CDR3nt: TGTGCCAGCAGACGGGACACCCCACCAGATACGCAGTATTTT
v_gene: TRBV7-2; abundance: NA; j_gene: TRBJ2-7; d_gene: TRBD2; CDR3aa: CASSLAGGRMGEQYF; CDR3nt: TGTGCCAGCAGCTTAGCGGGAGGGCGTATGGGCGAGCAGTACTTC
v_gene: TRBV29-1; abundance: few; j_gene: TRBJ2-1; d_gene: NA; CDR3aa: CSVGGTLSKGEQFF; CDR3nt: TGCAGCGTTGGAGGGACATTGTCAAAGGGTGAGCAGTTCTTC
v_gene: TRBV5-1; abundance: few; j_gene: TRBJ2-1; d_gene: TRBD2; CDR3aa: CASAETGGSYNEQFF; CDR3nt: TGCGCCAGCGCTGAAACGGGAGGCTCCTACAATGAGCAGTTCTTC
v_gene: TRBV3-1; abundance: few; j_gene: TRBJ2-7; d_gene: TRBD1; CDR3aa: CASSQGDRGLYEQYF; CDR3nt: TGTGCCAGCAGCCAAGGGGACAGGGGGCTTTACGAGCAGTACTTC
v_gene: TRBV12-3/TRBV12-4; abundance: NA; j_gene: TRBJ2-3; d_gene: TRBD2; CDR3aa: CASRSSGSTDTQYF; CDR3nt: TGTGCCAGCAGGTCTAGCGGTAGCACAGATACGCAGTATTTT
v_gene: TRBV20-1; abundance: few; j_gene: TRBJ2-7; d_gene: NA; CDR3aa: CSAGRARGYEQYF; CDR3nt: TGCAGTGCTGGGAGGGCCAGGGGGTACGAGCAGTACTTC
v_gene: TRBV30; abundance: NA; j_gene: TRBJ1-4; d_gene: NA; CDR3aa: CAWSKTSHEKLFF; CDR3nt: TGTGCCTGGAGTAAAACGTCCCATGAAAAACTGTTTTTT
v_gene: TRBV27; abundance: NA; j_gene: TRBJ2-7; d_gene: NA; CDR3aa: CASRRGSGRDYEQYF; CDR3nt: TGTGCCAGCAGAAGGGGGTCGGGACGAGATTACGAGCAGTACTTC
v_gene: TRBV5-1; abundance: NA; j_gene: TRBJ2-1; d_gene: NA; CDR3aa: CASSPSVIYNEQFF; CDR3nt: TGCGCCAGCAGCCCTAGTGTTATCTACAATGAGCAGTTCTTC
v_gene: TRBV11-2; abundance: few; j_gene: TRBJ1-1; d_gene: NA; CDR3aa: CASSLARGSRNTEAFF; CDR3nt: TGTGCCAGCAGCTTAGCCCGTGGGAGCAGGAACACTGAAGCTTTCTTT
v_gene: TRBV10-2; abundance: NA; j_gene: TRBJ1-2; d_gene: TRBD1; CDR3aa: CASRDRGLWYGYTF; CDR3nt: TGCGCCAGCAGGGACAGGGGGCTCTGGTATGGCTACACCTTC
v_gene: TRBV12-3/TRBV12-4; abundance: few; j_gene: TRBJ2-7; d_gene: TRBD1; CDR3aa: CAGRDRLSGGKYEQYF; CDR3nt: TGTGCCGGCCGGGACAGGCTAAGCGGAGGAAAGTACGAGCAGTACTTC
v_gene: TRBV14; abundance: NA; j_gene: TRBJ2-1; d_gene: NA; CDR3aa: CASSQFPSLREQFF; CDR3nt: TGTGCCAGCAGCCAATTCCCTAGTCTAAGGGAGCAGTTCTTC
v_gene: TRBV3-1; abundance: NA; j_gene: TRBJ2-3; d_gene: TRBD2; CDR3aa: CASSQDPTSGGADTQYF; CDR3nt: TGTGCCAGCAGCCAAGACCCAACTAGCGGAGGTGCAGATACGCAGTATTTT
v_gene: TRBV5-1; abundance: NA; j_gene: TRBJ2-5; d_gene: TRBD2; CDR3aa: CASSFSLADKETQYF; CDR3nt: TGCGCCAGCAGCTTTTCTCTAGCGGATAAAGAGACCCAGTACTTC
v_gene: TRBV5-1; abundance: NA; j_gene: TRBJ2-7; d_gene: NA; CDR3aa: CASSLAGQRDEQYF; CDR3nt: TGCGCCAGCAGCTTGGCCGGACAGCGGGACGAGCAGTACTTC
v_gene: TRBV28; abundance: few; j_gene: TRBJ2-7; d_gene: NA; CDR3aa: CASRPPTRGGYEQYF; CDR3nt: TGTGCCAGCAGGCCCCCGACTAGAGGCGGTTACGAGCAGTACTTC
v_gene: TRBV5-1; abundance: NA; j_gene: TRBJ1-1; d_gene: NA; CDR3aa: CASSLAGGVRRTEAFF; CDR3nt: TGCGCCAGCAGCTTGGCCGGGGGGGTGAGGAGGACTGAAGCTTTCTTT
v_gene: TRBV7-9; abundance: NA; j_gene: TRBJ1-1; d_gene: TRBD1; CDR3aa: CASSLPRQGDEAFF; CDR3nt: TGTGCCAGCAGCTTACCTAGACAGGGGGATGAAGCTTTCTTT
v_gene: TRBV3-1; abundance: few; j_gene: TRBJ2-5; d_gene: TRBD2; CDR3aa: CASSKRASGTQETQYF; CDR3nt: TGTGCCAGCAGCAAAAGGGCTAGCGGGACCCAAGAGACCCAGTACTTC